The clone carrying this T cell receptor (beta chain) was recorded a few times. V was cut by 1 base and J by 4 bases, with 13 bases left in between. Germline CDR1 LGHNT, CDR2 FRNRAP. The CDR3 loop spans 15 amino acids. These data originate in a study of identical twins' blood T cells. TCRdb re-analysed the 5' RACE reads in MiXCR, keeping a single row per CDR3 protein. The sample includes hundreds of thousands of distinct CDR3 sequences, around 30% of them seen just once. The sequenced sample was PBMCs. The sequence was obtained from a woman aged 18-50 years in good health. The chain recombines TRBV12-5 with TRBJ2-5; no definite D call. CDR3 in amino acids: CASGLAPDNPETQYF. The CDR3 coding sequence is TGTGCTAGTGGTTTGGCCCCCGATAATCCAGAGACCCAGTACTTC.